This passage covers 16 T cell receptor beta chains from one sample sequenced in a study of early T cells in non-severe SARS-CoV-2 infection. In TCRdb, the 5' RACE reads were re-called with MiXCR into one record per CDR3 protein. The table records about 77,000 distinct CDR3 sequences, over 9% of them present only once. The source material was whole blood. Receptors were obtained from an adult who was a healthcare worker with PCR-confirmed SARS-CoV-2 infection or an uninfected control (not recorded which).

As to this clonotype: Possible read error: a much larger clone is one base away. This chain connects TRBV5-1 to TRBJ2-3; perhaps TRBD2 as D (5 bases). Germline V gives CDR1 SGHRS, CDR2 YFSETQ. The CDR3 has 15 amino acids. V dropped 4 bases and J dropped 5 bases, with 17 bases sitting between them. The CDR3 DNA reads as TGCGCCAGCAGCCGTAGCTGGAAGGAGGAAGATACGCAGTATTTT. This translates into CASSRSWKEEDTQYF.

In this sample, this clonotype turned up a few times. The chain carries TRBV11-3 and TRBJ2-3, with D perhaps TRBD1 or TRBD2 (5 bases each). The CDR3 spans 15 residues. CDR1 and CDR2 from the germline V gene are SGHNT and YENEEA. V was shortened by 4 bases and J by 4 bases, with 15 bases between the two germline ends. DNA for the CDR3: TGTGCCAGCAGCTCGTCGAGGGGCAGGTCAGATACGCAGTATTTT. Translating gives CASSSSRGRSDTQYF.

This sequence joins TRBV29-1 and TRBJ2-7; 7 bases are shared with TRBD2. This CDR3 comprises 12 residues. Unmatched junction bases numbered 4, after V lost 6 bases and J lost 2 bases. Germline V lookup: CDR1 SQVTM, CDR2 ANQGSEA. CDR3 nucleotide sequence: TGCAGCGTCTCGGGGGGTCCCTACGAGCAGTACTTC. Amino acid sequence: CSVSGGPYEQYF.

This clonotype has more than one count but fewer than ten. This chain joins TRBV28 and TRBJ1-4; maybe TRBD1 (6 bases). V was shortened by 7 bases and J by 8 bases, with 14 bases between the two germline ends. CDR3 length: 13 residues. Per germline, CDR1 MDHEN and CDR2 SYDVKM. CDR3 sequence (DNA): TGTGCCAGCACCCAAGGGGGGGAAGAAAAACTGTTTTTT. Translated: CASTQGGEEKLFF.

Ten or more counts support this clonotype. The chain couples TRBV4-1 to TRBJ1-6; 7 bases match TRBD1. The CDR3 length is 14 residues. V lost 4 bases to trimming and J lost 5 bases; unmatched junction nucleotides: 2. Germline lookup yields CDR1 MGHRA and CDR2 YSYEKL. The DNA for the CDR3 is TGCGCCAGCAGCCTTGGGACAGATAATTCACCCCTCCACTTT. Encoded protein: CASSLGTDNSPLHF.

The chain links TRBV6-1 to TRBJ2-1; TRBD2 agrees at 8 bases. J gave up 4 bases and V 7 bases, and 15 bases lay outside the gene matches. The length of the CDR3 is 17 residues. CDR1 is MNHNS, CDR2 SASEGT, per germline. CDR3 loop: CASTYPKRELTYNEQFF. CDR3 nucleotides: TGTGCCAGCACCTACCCCAAGCGGGAGCTCACTTACAATGAGCAGTTCTTC.

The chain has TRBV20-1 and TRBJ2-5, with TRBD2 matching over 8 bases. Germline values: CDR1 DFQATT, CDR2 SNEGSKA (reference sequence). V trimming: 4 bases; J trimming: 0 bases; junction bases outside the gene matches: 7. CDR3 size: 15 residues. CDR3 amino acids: CSATSWRGDQETQYF. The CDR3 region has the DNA TGCAGTGCTACCTCCTGGCGGGGGGACCAAGAGACCCAGTACTTC.

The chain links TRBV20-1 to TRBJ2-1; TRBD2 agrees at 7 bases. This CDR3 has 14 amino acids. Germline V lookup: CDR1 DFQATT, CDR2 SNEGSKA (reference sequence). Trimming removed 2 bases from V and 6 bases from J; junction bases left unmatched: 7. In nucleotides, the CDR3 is TGCAGTGCTAGACCGGGACTAAAGATCAATGAGCAGTTCTTC. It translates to CSARPGLKINEQFF.

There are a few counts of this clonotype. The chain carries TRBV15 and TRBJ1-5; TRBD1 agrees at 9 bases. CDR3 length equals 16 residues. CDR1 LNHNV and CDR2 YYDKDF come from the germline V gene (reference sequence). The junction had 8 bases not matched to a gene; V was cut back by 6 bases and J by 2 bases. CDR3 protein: CATRSPRTGGNQPQHF. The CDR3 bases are TGTGCCACCAGGTCCCCCCGGACAGGGGGCAATCAGCCCCAGCATTTT.

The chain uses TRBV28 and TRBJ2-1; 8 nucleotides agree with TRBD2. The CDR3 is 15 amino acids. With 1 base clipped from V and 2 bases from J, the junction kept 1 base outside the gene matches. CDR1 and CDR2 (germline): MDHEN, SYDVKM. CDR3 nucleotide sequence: TGTGCCAGCAGTTTATCTAGCGGGCCCTACAATGAGCAGTTCTTC. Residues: CASSLSSGPYNEQFF.

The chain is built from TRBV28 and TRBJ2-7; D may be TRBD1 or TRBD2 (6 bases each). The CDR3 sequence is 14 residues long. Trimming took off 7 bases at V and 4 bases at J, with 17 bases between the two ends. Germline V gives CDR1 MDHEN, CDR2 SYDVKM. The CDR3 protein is CASTPVGGRYEQYF. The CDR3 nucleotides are TGTGCCAGCACGCCGGTTGGGGGGCGGTACGAGCAGTACTTC.

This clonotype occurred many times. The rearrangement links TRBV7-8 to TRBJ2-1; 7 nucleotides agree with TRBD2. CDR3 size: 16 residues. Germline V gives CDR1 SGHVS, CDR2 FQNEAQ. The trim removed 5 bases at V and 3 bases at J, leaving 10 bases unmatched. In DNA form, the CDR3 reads TGTGCCAGCAGCCTTAGCGGGCGAGCCGGCTACAATGAGCAGTTCTTC. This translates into CASSLSGRAGYNEQFF.

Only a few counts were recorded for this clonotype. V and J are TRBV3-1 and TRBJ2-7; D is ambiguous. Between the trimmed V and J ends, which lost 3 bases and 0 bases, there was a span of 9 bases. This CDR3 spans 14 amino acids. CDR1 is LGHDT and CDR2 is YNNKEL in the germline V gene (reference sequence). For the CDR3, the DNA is TGTGCCAGCAGCCATTCTTTTCGCTCCTACGAGCAGTACTTC. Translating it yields CASSHSFRSYEQYF.

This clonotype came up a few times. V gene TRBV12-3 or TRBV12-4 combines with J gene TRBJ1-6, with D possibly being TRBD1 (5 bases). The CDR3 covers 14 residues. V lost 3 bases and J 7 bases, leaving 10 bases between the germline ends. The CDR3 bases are TGTGCCAGCAGTTTGGCAGGGTCCAATTCACCCCTCCACTTT. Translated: CASSLAGSNSPLHF.

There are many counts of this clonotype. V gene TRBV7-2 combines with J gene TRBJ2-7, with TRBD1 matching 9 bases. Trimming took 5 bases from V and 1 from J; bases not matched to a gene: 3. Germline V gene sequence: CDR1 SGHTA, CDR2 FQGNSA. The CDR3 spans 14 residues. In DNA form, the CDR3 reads TGTGCCAGCAGCGCCGACAGGGGGTCCTACGAGCAGTACTTC. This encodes CASSADRGSYEQYF.

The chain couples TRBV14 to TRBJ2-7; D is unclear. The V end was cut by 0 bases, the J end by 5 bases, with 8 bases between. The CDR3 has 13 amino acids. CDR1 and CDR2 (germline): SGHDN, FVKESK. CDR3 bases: TGTGCCAGCAGCCAAGATCTTGGGGACGAGCAGTACTTC. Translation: CASSQDLGDEQYF.